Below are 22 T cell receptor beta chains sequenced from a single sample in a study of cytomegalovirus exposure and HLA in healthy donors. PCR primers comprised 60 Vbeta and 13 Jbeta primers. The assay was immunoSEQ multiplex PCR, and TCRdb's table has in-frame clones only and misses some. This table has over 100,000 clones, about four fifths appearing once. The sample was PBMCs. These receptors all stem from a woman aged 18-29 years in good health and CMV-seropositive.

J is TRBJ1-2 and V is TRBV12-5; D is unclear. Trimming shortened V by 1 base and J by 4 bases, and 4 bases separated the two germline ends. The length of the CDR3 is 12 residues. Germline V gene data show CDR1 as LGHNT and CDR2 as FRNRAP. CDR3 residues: CASGLGLYGYTF. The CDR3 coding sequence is TGTGCTAGTGGTTTGGGTCTCTATGGCTACACCTTC.

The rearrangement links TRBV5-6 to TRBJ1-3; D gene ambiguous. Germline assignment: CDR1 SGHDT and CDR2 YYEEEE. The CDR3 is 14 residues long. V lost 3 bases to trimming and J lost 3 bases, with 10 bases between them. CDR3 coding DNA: TGTGCCAGCAGCTCGGGAGTCCGTGGAAACACCATATATTTT. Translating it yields CASSSGVRGNTIYF.

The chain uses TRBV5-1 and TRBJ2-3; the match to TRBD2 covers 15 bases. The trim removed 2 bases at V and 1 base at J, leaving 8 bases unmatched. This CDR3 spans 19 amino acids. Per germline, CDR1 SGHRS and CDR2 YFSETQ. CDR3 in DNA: TGCGCCAGCAGCTTCGGACTAGCGGGAGGGTTTTCTGGCACAGATACGCAGTATTTT. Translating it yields CASSFGLAGGFSGTDTQYF.

The CDR3 reads CASSRGGRAYSGANVLTF. The CDR3 DNA sequence: TGCGCCAGCAGTAGGGGGGGCAGGGCCTACTCTGGGGCCAACGTCCTGACTTTC. The rearrangement joins TRBV5-1 to TRBJ2-6; possible D gene TRBD2, 7 bases. The CDR3 contains 18 residues. Trimming cost V 5 bases and J 0 bases, with 18 bases left between them. Germline CDR1 SGHRS, CDR2 YFSETQ.

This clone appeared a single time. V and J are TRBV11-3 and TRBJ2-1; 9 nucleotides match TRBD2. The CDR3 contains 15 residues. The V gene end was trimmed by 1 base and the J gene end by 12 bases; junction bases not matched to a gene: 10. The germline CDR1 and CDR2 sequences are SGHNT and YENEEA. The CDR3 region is CASSLVAGDGVGQFF. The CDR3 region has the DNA TGTGCCAGCAGCTTAGTAGCGGGAGACGGAGTGGGGCAGTTCTTC. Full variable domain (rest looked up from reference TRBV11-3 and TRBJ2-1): EAGVVQSPRYKIIEKKQPVAFWCNPISGHNTLYWYLQNLGQGPELLIRYENEEAVDDSQLPKDRFSAERLKGVDSTLKIQPAELGDSAVYLCASSLVAGDGVGQFFGPGTRLTVL.

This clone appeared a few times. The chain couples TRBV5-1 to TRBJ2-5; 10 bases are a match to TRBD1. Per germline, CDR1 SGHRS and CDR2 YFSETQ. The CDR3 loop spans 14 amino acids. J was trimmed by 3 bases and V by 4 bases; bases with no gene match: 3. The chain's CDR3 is CASSHGTGEETQYF. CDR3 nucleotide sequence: TGCGCCAGCAGCCACGGGACAGGGGAAGAGACCCAGTACTTC.

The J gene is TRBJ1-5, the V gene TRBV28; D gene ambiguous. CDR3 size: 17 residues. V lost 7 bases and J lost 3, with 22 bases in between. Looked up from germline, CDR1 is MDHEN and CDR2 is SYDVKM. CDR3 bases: TGTGCCAGCACGTCTCTCCTACCACCCTTCCTCAATCAGCCCCAGCATTTT. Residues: CASTSLLPPFLNQPQHF.

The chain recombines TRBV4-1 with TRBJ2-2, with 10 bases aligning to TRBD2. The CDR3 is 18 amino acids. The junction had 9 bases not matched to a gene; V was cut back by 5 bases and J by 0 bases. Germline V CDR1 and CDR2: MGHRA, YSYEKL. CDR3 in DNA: TGCGCCAGCAGCTTGCGTAGCGGGAGGCGCGCGAACACCGGGGAGCTGTTTTTT. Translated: CASSLRSGRRANTGELFF.

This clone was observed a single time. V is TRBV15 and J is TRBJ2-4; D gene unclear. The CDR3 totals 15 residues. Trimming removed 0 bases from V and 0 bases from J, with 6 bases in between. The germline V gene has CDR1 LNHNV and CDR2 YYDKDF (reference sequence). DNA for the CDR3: TGTGCCACCAGCAGAGATCCTTTAGCCAAAAACATTCAGTACTTC. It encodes CATSRDPLAKNIQYF.

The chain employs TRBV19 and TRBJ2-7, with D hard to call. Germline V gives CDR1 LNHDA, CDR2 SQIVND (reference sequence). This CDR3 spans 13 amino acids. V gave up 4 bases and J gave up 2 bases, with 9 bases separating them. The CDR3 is CASSTAQAYEQYF. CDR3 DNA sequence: TGTGCCAGTAGTACGGCCCAGGCCTACGAGCAGTACTTC.

CDR3: CASSRTADYEQYF. In DNA form, the CDR3 reads TGTGCCAGCAGTAGGACAGCTGATTACGAGCAGTACTTC. The chain joins TRBV6-1 to TRBJ2-7; D might be TRBD1 (6 bases). The CDR3 is made up of 13 amino acids. Trimming removed 5 bases at V and 4 bases at J, with 12 bases between. The germline CDR1 and CDR2 sequences are MNHNS and SASEGT.

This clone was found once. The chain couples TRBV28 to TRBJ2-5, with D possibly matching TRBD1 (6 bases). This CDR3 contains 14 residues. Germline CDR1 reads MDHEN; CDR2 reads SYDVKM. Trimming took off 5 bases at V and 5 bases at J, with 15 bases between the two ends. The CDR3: CASSPQGLGETQYF. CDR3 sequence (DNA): TGTGCCAGCAGTCCACAGGGTTTAGGGGAGACCCAGTACTTC.

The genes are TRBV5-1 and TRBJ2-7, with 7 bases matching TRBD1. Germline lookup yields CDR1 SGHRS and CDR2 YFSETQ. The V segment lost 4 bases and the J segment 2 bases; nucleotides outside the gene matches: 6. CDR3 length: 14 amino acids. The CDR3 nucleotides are TGCGCCAGCAGCGCCGGGACAGAGACCTACGAGCAGTACTTC. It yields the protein CASSAGTETYEQYF.

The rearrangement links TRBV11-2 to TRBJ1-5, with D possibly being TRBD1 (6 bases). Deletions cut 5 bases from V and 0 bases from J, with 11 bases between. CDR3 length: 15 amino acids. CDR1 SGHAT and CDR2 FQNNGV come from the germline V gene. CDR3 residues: CASSLDSNSNQPQHF. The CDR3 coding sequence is TGTGCCAGCAGCCTGGACAGCAATAGCAATCAGCCCCAGCATTTT.

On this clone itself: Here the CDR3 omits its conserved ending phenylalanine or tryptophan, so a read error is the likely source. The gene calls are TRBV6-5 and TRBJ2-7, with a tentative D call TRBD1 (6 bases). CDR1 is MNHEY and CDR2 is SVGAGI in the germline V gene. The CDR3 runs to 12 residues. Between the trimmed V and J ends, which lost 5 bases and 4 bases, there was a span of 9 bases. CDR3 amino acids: CASSPDRYEQYL. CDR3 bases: TGTGCCAGCAGTCCCGACAGGTACGAGCAGTACCTC.

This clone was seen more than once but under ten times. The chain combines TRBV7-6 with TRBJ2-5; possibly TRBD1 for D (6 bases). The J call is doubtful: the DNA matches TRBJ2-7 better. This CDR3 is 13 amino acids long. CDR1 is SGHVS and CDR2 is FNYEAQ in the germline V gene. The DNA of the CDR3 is TGTGCCAGCAGCCCGACAGGCTACAACGAGCAGTACTTC. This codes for CASSPTGYNEQYF.

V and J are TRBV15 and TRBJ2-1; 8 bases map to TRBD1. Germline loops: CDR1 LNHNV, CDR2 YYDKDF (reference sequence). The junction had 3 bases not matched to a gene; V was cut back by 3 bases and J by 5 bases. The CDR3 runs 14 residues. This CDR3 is CATSRGQVDNEQFF. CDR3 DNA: TGTGCCACCAGCAGGGGACAGGTTGACAATGAGCAGTTCTTC.

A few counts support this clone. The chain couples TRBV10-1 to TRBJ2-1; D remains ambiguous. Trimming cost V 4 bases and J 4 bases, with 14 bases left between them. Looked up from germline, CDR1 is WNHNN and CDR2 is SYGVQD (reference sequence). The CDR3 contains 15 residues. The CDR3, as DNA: TGCGCCAGCAGTGTTTCGGCGGAGTCTTACAATGAGCAGTTCTTC. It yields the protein CASSVSAESYNEQFF.

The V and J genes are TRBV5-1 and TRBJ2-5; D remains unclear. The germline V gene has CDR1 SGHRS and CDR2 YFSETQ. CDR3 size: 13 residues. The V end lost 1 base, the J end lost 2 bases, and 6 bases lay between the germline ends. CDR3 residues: CASSLYTQETQYF. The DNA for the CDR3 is TGCGCCAGCAGCTTGTATACTCAAGAGACCCAGTACTTC.

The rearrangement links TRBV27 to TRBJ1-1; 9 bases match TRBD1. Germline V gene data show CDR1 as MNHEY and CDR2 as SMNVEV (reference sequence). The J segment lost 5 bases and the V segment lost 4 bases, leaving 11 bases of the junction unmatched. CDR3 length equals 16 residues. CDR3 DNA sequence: TGTGCCAGCAGTTCCTACAGGGGGCGCCGGGGAACTGAAGCTTTCTTT. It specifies CASSSYRGRRGTEAFF.

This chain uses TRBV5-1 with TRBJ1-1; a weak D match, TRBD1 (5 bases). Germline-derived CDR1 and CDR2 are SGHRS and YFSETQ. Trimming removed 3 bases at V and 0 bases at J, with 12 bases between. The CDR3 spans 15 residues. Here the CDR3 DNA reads TGCGCCAGCAGCTGGAGGGTAGGGGTGAACACTGAAGCTTTCTTT. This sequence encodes CASSWRVGVNTEAFF.

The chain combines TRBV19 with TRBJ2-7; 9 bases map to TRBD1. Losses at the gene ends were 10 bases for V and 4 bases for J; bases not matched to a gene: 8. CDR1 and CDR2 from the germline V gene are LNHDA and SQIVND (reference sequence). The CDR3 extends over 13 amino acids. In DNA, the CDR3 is TGTGCCATATCCCCGGGACAGGGTTACGAGCAGTACTTC. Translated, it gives CAISPGQGYEQYF.